The 30 T cell receptor beta chains presented below share a single source sample, sequenced in a study of cytomegalovirus exposure and HLA in healthy donors. Sequenced by immunoSEQ multiplex PCR; TCRdb stores in-frame clones only, minus some. The data contain tens of thousands of clones, 95% to 97% of them singletons. Input material: PBMCs. The receptors were gathered from a man between 18 and 35 years old in good health and CMV-seronegative.

The gene calls are TRBV19 and TRBJ1-5; no reliable D call. Trimming took 2 bases from V and 7 from J, leaving 18 bases between them. Germline V CDR1 and CDR2: LNHDA, SQIVND (reference sequence). The CDR3 is 16 amino acids. CDR3 sequence: CASSIHSGGNSQPQHF. Written as DNA, the CDR3 is TGTGCCAGTAGTATACATTCTGGAGGGAACAGCCAGCCCCAGCATTTT. The variable domain in full, with the rest retrieved from reference TRBV19 and TRBJ1-5, is DGGITQSPKYLFRKEGQNVTLSCEQNLNHDAMYWYRQDPGQGLRLIYYSQIVNDFQKGDIAEGYSVSREKKESFPLTVTSAQKNPTAFYLCASSIHSGGNSQPQHFGDGTRLSIL.

V gene TRBV27 combines with J gene TRBJ2-7; 10 bases match TRBD1. There are 15 residues in the CDR3. The trim removed 8 bases at V and 1 base at J, leaving 8 bases unmatched. Germline V gene sequence: CDR1 MNHEY, CDR2 SMNVEV (reference sequence). CDR3 DNA: TGTGCCAGCGGGCTGGACAGGGGGGATTCCTACGAGCAGTACTTC. As protein: CASGLDRGDSYEQYF.

The CDR3 reads CAWRTGTGLAFF. The CDR3 DNA reads as TGTGCCTGGAGAACCGGGACAGGGCTAGCTTTCTTT. This chain connects TRBV30 to TRBJ1-1; 9 bases map to TRBD1. The CDR3 runs 12 residues. After removal of 3 bases from V and 10 bases from J, the junction contained 6 bases not matched to a gene. The germline V gene encodes CDR1 GTSNPN and CDR2 SVGIG (reference sequence).

This chain uses TRBV5-1 with TRBJ2-3; D uncertain. V gave up 3 bases and J gave up 6 bases, with 14 bases separating them. There are 14 residues in the CDR3. Germline assignment: CDR1 SGHRS and CDR2 YFSETQ. CDR3 sequence reads: CASSYLVLSDTQYF. CDR3 coding DNA: TGCGCCAGCAGCTATCTAGTATTATCGGATACGCAGTATTTT.

The chain uses TRBV6-1 and TRBJ2-2, with a tentative D call TRBD2 (6 bases). The CDR3 runs 16 residues. Germline lookup yields CDR1 MNHNS and CDR2 SASEGT. V dropped 2 bases and J dropped 3 bases, with 13 bases sitting between them. The CDR3 sequence: CASSEIGGSYTGELFF. The DNA of the CDR3 is TGTGCCAGCAGTGAAATTGGGGGGAGTTACACCGGGGAGCTGTTTTTT.

The J gene is TRBJ2-3, the V gene TRBV28, with D perhaps matching TRBD2 (6 bases). The germline V gene has CDR1 MDHEN and CDR2 SYDVKM. V lost 6 bases and J 4 bases, leaving 23 bases between the germline ends. CDR3 length: 17 amino acids. CDR3: CASSSGADYREADTQYF. The DNA for the CDR3 is TGTGCCAGCAGCTCCGGCGCGGACTATCGGGAAGCAGATACGCAGTATTTT.

The chain has TRBV6-5 and TRBJ2-7; 8 positions agree with TRBD1. With 5 bases clipped from V and 5 bases from J, the junction kept 8 bases outside the gene matches. The CDR3 loop spans 14 amino acids. Germline V lookup: CDR1 MNHEY, CDR2 SVGAGI. CDR3: CASSALGQGHEQYF. The DNA for the CDR3 is TGTGCCAGCAGTGCACTCGGACAGGGCCACGAGCAGTACTTC.

This rearrangement joins TRBV6-5 to TRBJ1-2; 9 bases are a match to TRBD1. The germline V gene encodes CDR1 MNHEY and CDR2 SVGAGI. J lost 6 bases, V lost 7 bases, and 9 bases had no gene match. The CDR3 length is 14 residues. CDR3 residues: CASTPRTGANGYTF. The DNA for the CDR3 is TGTGCCAGCACCCCTAGGACAGGGGCGAATGGCTACACCTTC.

The chain employs TRBV18 and TRBJ2-7, with TRBD1 matching over 8 bases. The V segment lost 2 bases and the J segment 4 bases; nucleotides outside the gene matches: 7. The CDR3 runs to 15 residues. CDR1 and CDR2 (germline): KGHSH, LQKENI. The CDR3 DNA sequence: TGTGCCAGCTCACCATCCACAGGGGGAGGTTACGAGCAGTACTTC. Its translation is CASSPSTGGGYEQYF.

The chain combines TRBV30 with TRBJ2-6; D is ambiguous. This CDR3 region has 13 residues. Trimming removed 4 bases from V and 1 base from J, with 5 bases in between. Germline CDR1 is GTSNPN and CDR2 is SVGIG (reference sequence). The CDR3 reads CAWIQSGANVLTF. The DNA of the CDR3 is TGTGCCTGGATTCAATCTGGGGCCAACGTCCTGACTTTC.

This chain joins TRBV6-1 and TRBJ1-2; the D is unclear. This CDR3 has 13 residues. Germline assignment: CDR1 MNHNS and CDR2 SASEGT. The V end was cut by 7 bases, the J end by 0 bases, with 9 bases between. CDR3 loop: CASTQSANYGYTF. Written as DNA, the CDR3 is TGTGCCAGCACACAGTCTGCTAACTATGGCTACACCTTC.

This sequence joins TRBV6-4 and TRBJ1-3; 8 nucleotides agree with TRBD1. In germline, CDR1 is MRHNA, CDR2 SNTAGT. The CDR3 loop spans 16 amino acids. The junction had 11 bases not matched to a gene; V was cut back by 10 bases and J by 0 bases. CDR3 coding DNA: TGTGCCAAACCGGGACAGGACCTCTACTCTGGAAACACCATATATTTT. Translated: CAKPGQDLYSGNTIYF.

This clone has at least ten counts. This chain uses TRBV10-1 with TRBJ2-1; D may be TRBD2 (5 bases). The germline V gene has CDR1 WNHNN and CDR2 SYGVQD (reference sequence). V was shortened by 1 base and J by 0 bases, with 13 bases between the two germline ends. The CDR3 has 17 amino acids. The CDR3 bases are TGCGCCAGCAGTGAGTGTTTGGGTGGGAGCTCCTACAATGAGCAGTTCTTC. This gives the protein CASSECLGGSSYNEQFF.

V and J are TRBV19 and TRBJ1-1, with unresolved D. The CDR3 loop spans 13 amino acids. Germline V gene data show CDR1 as LNHDA and CDR2 as SQIVND (reference sequence). V was clipped by 3 bases and J by 0 bases, with 5 bases between them. CDR3 coding DNA: TGTGCCAGTAGTATTTCTTTGAACACTGAAGCTTTCTTT. It is translated as CASSISLNTEAFF.

The rearrangement links TRBV7-8 to TRBJ1-1; D gene unclear. Per germline, CDR1 SGHVS and CDR2 FQNEAQ. The CDR3 consists of 14 residues. V was shortened by 5 bases and J by 0 bases, with 10 bases between the two germline ends. CDR3 sequence reads: CASSRGGVNTEAFF. Here the CDR3 DNA reads TGTGCCAGCAGCCGCGGCGGGGTGAACACTGAAGCTTTCTTT.

This chain joins TRBV7-9 and TRBJ2-7; weak D call: TRBD1 (6 bases). CDR3 length: 14 amino acids. Looked up from germline, CDR1 is SEHNR and CDR2 is FQNEAQ (reference sequence). The V end lost 5 bases, the J end lost 2 bases, and 13 bases lay between the germline ends. The CDR3 is CASSTHQGTYEQYF. The CDR3 DNA is TGTGCCAGCAGCACCCACCAGGGGACCTACGAGCAGTACTTC.

The chain recombines TRBV7-9 with TRBJ2-4; 10 nucleotides align to TRBD1. The germline gives CDR1 SEHNR, CDR2 FQNEAQ (reference sequence). The CDR3 spans 17 residues. V lost 2 bases, J lost 2 bases, and 6 bases stayed unmatched. CDR3 in amino acids: CASSLLGTGETKNIQYF. As DNA, the CDR3 is TGTGCCAGCAGCTTACTAGGGACAGGGGAGACCAAAAACATTCAGTACTTC. Complete variable domain (other parts from reference TRBV7-9 and TRBJ2-4): DTGVSQNPRHKITKRGQNVTFRCDPISEHNRLYWYRQTLGQGPEFLTYFQNEAQLEKSRLLSDRFSAERPKGSFSTLEIQRTEQGDSAMYLCASSLLGTGETKNIQYFGAGTRLSVL.

The chain is built from TRBV11-3 and TRBJ2-7; TRBD2 aligns across 8 bases. This CDR3 is 12 amino acids long. Trimming removed 3 bases from V and 7 bases from J; junction bases left unmatched: 2. In germline, CDR1 is SGHNT, CDR2 YENEEA. This CDR3 reads CASSFGLAEQYV. Here the CDR3 DNA reads TGTGCCAGCAGCTTCGGACTAGCTGAGCAGTACGTC.

This clone was recorded only once. J is TRBJ2-1 and V is TRBV20-1, with D tentatively TRBD1 (7 bases). This CDR3 region has 11 residues. Trimming stripped 6 bases from V and 15 bases from J, with 18 bases between. Germline V CDR1 and CDR2: DFQATT, SNEGSKA (reference sequence). In nucleotides, the CDR3 is TGCAGTGCGGCTGACAGGGAGGCTGTGTTCTTC. Translated, it gives CSAADREAVFF.

The chain has TRBV29-1 and TRBJ1-1; D is ambiguous. The CDR3 loop spans 10 amino acids. CDR1 SQVTM and CDR2 ANQGSEA come from the germline V gene. With 4 bases removed from V and 10 bases from J, the gap between germline ends came to 10 bases. CDR3 in DNA: TGCAGCGTTGTGTTCGTGGCAGCTTTCTTT. It yields the protein CSVVFVAAFF.

The chain employs TRBV12-5 and TRBJ2-3; 8 bases align to TRBD1. The CDR3 is 14 residues long. The V gene end was trimmed by 6 bases and the J gene end by 5 bases; junction bases not matched to a gene: 7. Germline CDR1 is LGHNT and CDR2 is FRNRAP. CDR3 DNA sequence: TGTGCTAGTGGCCCAGGGGGCGGTGGAGATACGCAGTATTTT. Protein sequence: CASGPGGGGDTQYF.

The CDR3 coding sequence is TGTGCCAGCAGTTACGTCCGGGGGATGAACACTGAAGCTTTCTTT. Translation gives CASSYVRGMNTEAFF. The chain links TRBV6-6 to TRBJ1-1, with a tentative D call TRBD1 (5 bases). The germline V gene encodes CDR1 MNHNY and CDR2 SVGAGI (reference sequence). The CDR3 runs to 15 residues. V lost 2 bases to trimming and J lost 0 bases, with 10 bases between them.

The chain joins TRBV6-1 to TRBJ1-4; D unclear. V dropped 9 bases and J dropped 6 bases, with 8 bases sitting between them. Per the germline V gene, CDR1 is MNHNS and CDR2 is SASEGT. The CDR3 is 11 amino acids. The CDR3 DNA is TGTGCCAGTAGGGAGGATGAAAAACTGTTTTTT. The encoded protein is CASREDEKLFF.

This rearrangement joins TRBV7-9 to TRBJ2-2; TRBD1 is a possible D gene (6 bases). With 0 bases removed from V and 3 bases from J, the gap between germline ends came to 8 bases. This CDR3 is built from 15 residues. The V gene's germline CDR1 is SEHNR and CDR2 FQNEAQ (reference sequence). CDR3 nucleotide sequence: TGTGCCAGCAGCTTAGCCCCAGGGGACACCGGGGAGCTGTTTTTT. Its protein product is CASSLAPGDTGELFF.

The rearrangement joins TRBV27 to TRBJ2-1, with 7 bases that match TRBD2. The CDR3 sequence is 15 residues long. With 4 bases clipped from V and 9 bases from J, the junction kept 12 bases outside the gene matches. Germline CDR1 MNHEY, CDR2 SMNVEV (reference sequence). The CDR3 loop reads CASSSNRLALGEQFF. In DNA form, the CDR3 reads TGTGCCAGCAGTTCCAACAGACTAGCCCTCGGTGAGCAGTTCTTC.

V usage is TRBV19 and J usage is TRBJ1-2, with TRBD1 matching 9 bases. The germline V gene has CDR1 LNHDA and CDR2 SQIVND (reference sequence). Trimming cost V 3 bases and J 4 bases; bases outside gene matches: 12. CDR3 size: 17 residues. In DNA, the CDR3 is TGTGCCAGTAGTATTGGAGACAGGGGGGCTCCTAGCTATGGCTACACCTTC. The encoded protein is CASSIGDRGAPSYGYTF.

The chain combines TRBV7-9 with TRBJ1-1; possibly TRBD1 for D (5 bases). Germline V gene lookup returns CDR1 SEHNR and CDR2 FQNEAQ (reference sequence). Trimming pared 3 bases from V and 10 bases from J, leaving 21 bases between. The CDR3 is 15 amino acids. CDR3 region: CASSFPQVSLLRAFF. CDR3 sequence (DNA): TGTGCCAGCAGCTTTCCACAGGTTTCTCTTCTGAGAGCTTTCTTT. Based on the CDR3 plus reference TRBV7-9 and TRBJ1-1, the full variable domain is DTGVSQNPRHKITKRGQNVTFRCDPISEHNRLYWYRQTLGQGPEFLTYFQNEAQLEKSRLLSDRFSAERPKGSFSTLEIQRTEQGDSAMYLCASSFPQVSLLRAFFGQGTRLTVV.

The V gene is TRBV2, the J gene TRBJ1-2; 8 bases map to TRBD1. The CDR3 contains 13 residues. V was clipped by 5 bases and J by 7 bases; unmatched bases: 6. The germline CDR1 and CDR2 sequences are SNHLY and FYNNEI. CDR3 sequence reads: CASSFRQGSGYTF. The CDR3 DNA is TGTGCCAGCAGTTTTCGACAGGGGTCTGGCTACACCTTC.

This chain links TRBV7-2 with TRBJ1-2; 7 bases fit TRBD1. J lost 0 bases, V lost 2 bases, and 3 bases had no gene match. This CDR3 is 15 amino acids long. From germline, CDR1 is SGHTA and CDR2 FQGNSA. The DNA for the CDR3 is TGTGCCAGCAGCTTACAACAGGGGACTAACTATGGCTACACCTTC. It translates to CASSLQQGTNYGYTF.

The chain recombines TRBV27 with TRBJ2-5; possibly TRBD1 for D (5 bases). The CDR3 consists of 16 residues. V dropped 2 bases and J dropped 5 bases, with 18 bases sitting between them. CDR1 and CDR2 from the germline V gene are MNHEY and SMNVEV (reference sequence). CDR3 nucleotide sequence: TGTGCCAGCAGTTTACGTACAGGAACTGCTGGGGAGACCCAGTACTTC. This gives the protein CASSLRTGTAGETQYF.